A selection of T cell receptor beta chains follows, all from one sample in a study of blood T cell repertoires in COVID-19. Using immunoSEQ multiplex PCR, the repertoire was profiled, and TCRdb retains in-frame clones only, with some absent. The data contain roughly 380,000 clones, over 75% of them singletons. Sequencing was carried out using PBMCs or T cells enriched from blood (not recorded which). Every receptor here comes from a man aged 30 to 45 who had recovered from COVID-19. Both conserved end residues are part of each CDR3. The order of the fields is CDR3 protein, CDR3 DNA, J gene, V gene, D gene, clone size. The D gene is left open where the match is weak. Only some rows state a clone size, as once, few, many or a class for expanded clones.

cdr3_aa: CASSQPQGGDGYTF
cdr3_nt: TGTGCCAGCAGCCAACCTCAGGGAGGGGATGGCTACACCTTC
j_call: TRBJ1-2
v_call: TRBV3-1/TRBV3-2
d_call: -
clone_size: -

cdr3_aa: CASSVATGGGSSYNEQFF
cdr3_nt: TGTGCCAGCAGCGTAGCCACGGGGGGAGGGAGCTCCTACAATGAGCAGTTCTTC
j_call: TRBJ2-1
v_call: TRBV9
d_call: TRBD2
clone_size: -

cdr3_aa: CASSRGMGNTIYF
cdr3_nt: TGTGCCAGCAGTCGAGGCATGGGAAACACCATATATTTT
j_call: TRBJ1-3
v_call: TRBV12-3/TRBV12-4
d_call: -
clone_size: few

cdr3_aa: CSDDDRRRGYTF
cdr3_nt: TGCAGCGACGACGACAGGCGTCGGGGCTACACCTTC
j_call: TRBJ1-2
v_call: TRBV29-1
d_call: -
clone_size: -

cdr3_aa: CASSYVSPPLEAFF
cdr3_nt: TGTGCCAGCAGTTACGTTAGCCCGCCGCTTGAAGCTTTCTTT
j_call: TRBJ1-1
v_call: TRBV6-5
d_call: -
clone_size: -

cdr3_aa: CAISEALTGGNGNTIYF
cdr3_nt: TGTGCCATCAGTGAGGCCCTTACAGGGGGCAATGGAAACACCATATATTTT
j_call: TRBJ1-3
v_call: TRBV10-3
d_call: TRBD1
clone_size: -

cdr3_aa: CASRGSYAGANVLTF
cdr3_nt: TGTGCCAGCAGGGGGAGTTACGCTGGGGCCAACGTCCTGACTTTC
j_call: TRBJ2-6
v_call: TRBV6-5
d_call: -
clone_size: -

cdr3_aa: CASSAQGVSEAFF
cdr3_nt: TGTGCCAGCAGCGCGCAGGGGGTCTCTGAAGCTTTCTTT
j_call: TRBJ1-1
v_call: TRBV7-3
d_call: TRBD1
clone_size: -

cdr3_aa: CASSSSTLSAEAFF
cdr3_nt: TGTGCCAGCAGTTCTTCTACTCTGAGCGCTGAAGCTTTCTTT
j_call: TRBJ1-1
v_call: TRBV7-2
d_call: -
clone_size: -

cdr3_aa: CAIVVNTEAFF
cdr3_nt: TGTGCCATCGTCGTGAACACTGAAGCTTTCTTT
j_call: TRBJ1-1
v_call: TRBV10-3
d_call: -
clone_size: -

cdr3_aa: CASSTAGTNEQYF
cdr3_nt: TGTGCCAGCAGCACCGCCGGGACAAACGAGCAGTACTTC
j_call: TRBJ2-7
v_call: TRBV5-8
d_call: -
clone_size: -

cdr3_aa: CSVAPSTRSYEQYF
cdr3_nt: TGCAGCGTTGCCCCCTCCACACGCAGCTACGAGCAGTACTTC
j_call: TRBJ2-7
v_call: TRBV29-1
d_call: -
clone_size: -

cdr3_aa: CASSLDAGSSIQYF
cdr3_nt: TGTGCCAGCAGCTTAGATGCGGGTTCTAGCATTCAGTACTTC
j_call: TRBJ2-4
v_call: TRBV11-3
d_call: -
clone_size: -

cdr3_aa: CASSLGGLAGGYNEQFF
cdr3_nt: TGCGCCAGCAGCTTGGGAGGGCTAGCGGGGGGATACAATGAGCAGTTCTTC
j_call: TRBJ2-1
v_call: TRBV5-1
d_call: TRBD2
clone_size: -

cdr3_aa: CASSEVGGTSNYGYTF
cdr3_nt: TGTGCCAGCAGTGAGGTTGGCGGAACATCTAACTATGGCTACACCTTC
j_call: TRBJ1-2
v_call: TRBV6-1
d_call: -
clone_size: once

cdr3_aa: CASLALLWTGEYDGYTF
cdr3_nt: TGTGCCAGCTTAGCCCTACTATGGACAGGGGAGTATGATGGCTACACCTTC
j_call: TRBJ1-2
v_call: TRBV2
d_call: TRBD1
clone_size: -

cdr3_aa: CASSQDRGNYGYTF
cdr3_nt: TGTGCCAGCAGCCAAGACAGGGGCAACTATGGCTACACCTTC
j_call: TRBJ1-2
v_call: TRBV14
d_call: -
clone_size: -

cdr3_aa: CASSLTYTQETQYF
cdr3_nt: TGTGCCAGCAGCTTAACTTATACCCAAGAGACCCAGTACTTC
j_call: TRBJ2-5
v_call: TRBV7-9
d_call: -
clone_size: -

cdr3_aa: CASSFLGGLVGAKNIQYF
cdr3_nt: TGTGCCAGCAGCTTTCTTGGGGGACTAGTAGGAGCCAAAAACATTCAGTACTTC
j_call: TRBJ2-4
v_call: TRBV5-6
d_call: TRBD2
clone_size: -

cdr3_aa: CASSHPHTGAREAPSTDTQYF
cdr3_nt: TGTGCCAGCAGCCACCCCCATACAGGGGCCCGCGAAGCTCCTAGCACAGATACGCAGTATTTT
j_call: TRBJ2-3
v_call: TRBV3-1/TRBV3-2
d_call: TRBD1
clone_size: -

cdr3_aa: CASSIGQGYQEQFF
cdr3_nt: TGTGCCAGTAGTATTGGACAGGGATATCAGGAGCAGTTCTTC
j_call: TRBJ2-1
v_call: TRBV19
d_call: TRBD1
clone_size: once

cdr3_aa: CAWALTGSSTETQYF
cdr3_nt: TGTGCCTGGGCACTTACAGGGAGTAGTACGGAGACCCAGTACTTC
j_call: TRBJ2-5
v_call: TRBV30
d_call: -
clone_size: -

cdr3_aa: CASRGLGGDIQYF
cdr3_nt: TGTGCCAGCAGGGGACTAGGGGGGGACATTCAGTACTTC
j_call: TRBJ2-4
v_call: TRBV6-5
d_call: TRBD2
clone_size: -

cdr3_aa: CATNGPKQGNTGELFF
cdr3_nt: TGCGCCACTAATGGACCGAAACAGGGGAACACCGGGGAGCTGTTTTTT
j_call: TRBJ2-2
v_call: TRBV10-1
d_call: -
clone_size: -

cdr3_aa: CASSRGHPGEQYF
cdr3_nt: TGTGCCAGTAGCCGGGGACATCCGGGCGAGCAGTACTTC
j_call: TRBJ2-7
v_call: TRBV19
d_call: -
clone_size: -

cdr3_aa: CASSLEGQGVDEQYF
cdr3_nt: TGCGCCAGCAGCTTGGAGGGACAGGGAGTCGACGAGCAGTACTTC
j_call: TRBJ2-7
v_call: TRBV5-1
d_call: TRBD1
clone_size: -

cdr3_aa: CASSYSFWTQNTEAFF
cdr3_nt: TGTGCCAGCAGTTACTCTTTCTGGACACAGAACACTGAAGCTTTCTTT
j_call: TRBJ1-1
v_call: TRBV6-5
d_call: -
clone_size: -

cdr3_aa: CASTQGAADTQYF
cdr3_nt: TGTGCCAGTACACAGGGGGCCGCAGATACGCAGTATTTT
j_call: TRBJ2-3
v_call: TRBV19
d_call: TRBD1
clone_size: -

cdr3_aa: CASSGGGGGDQPQHF
cdr3_nt: TGTGCCAGCAGTGGGGGCGGGGGGGGTGATCAGCCCCAGCATTTT
j_call: TRBJ1-5
v_call: TRBV2
d_call: -
clone_size: -

cdr3_aa: CASSLDGTGGYEQYF
cdr3_nt: TGTGCCAGCAGCTTAGATGGGACAGGGGGCTACGAGCAGTACTTC
j_call: TRBJ2-7
v_call: TRBV7-6
d_call: TRBD1
clone_size: -

cdr3_aa: CAWSGTGPYGQYF
cdr3_nt: TGTGCCTGGAGCGGGACAGGGCCCTACGGGCAGTACTTC
j_call: TRBJ2-7
v_call: TRBV30
d_call: TRBD1
clone_size: -

cdr3_aa: CASSVGGVQETQYF
cdr3_nt: TGTGCCAGCAGCGTAGGGGGCGTCCAAGAGACCCAGTACTTC
j_call: TRBJ2-5
v_call: TRBV9
d_call: -
clone_size: -

cdr3_aa: CASSGESTGANYGYTF
cdr3_nt: TGCGCCAGCAGTGGGGAATCGACAGGGGCTAACTATGGCTACACCTTC
j_call: TRBJ1-2
v_call: TRBV10-2
d_call: TRBD1
clone_size: -

cdr3_aa: CASSPSLSEQYF
cdr3_nt: TGTGCCAGCTCACCAAGTTTGAGCGAGCAGTACTTC
j_call: TRBJ2-7
v_call: TRBV18
d_call: -
clone_size: -

cdr3_aa: CASISSGENEQFF
cdr3_nt: TGTGCCAGCATCTCCTCAGGGGAGAATGAGCAGTTCTTC
j_call: TRBJ2-1
v_call: TRBV7-8
d_call: -
clone_size: once

cdr3_aa: CASRGTSGGNTGELFF
cdr3_nt: TGCGCCAGCAGGGGGACTAGCGGGGGAAACACCGGGGAGCTGTTTTTT
j_call: TRBJ2-2
v_call: TRBV5-1
d_call: TRBD2
clone_size: -